The 9 T cell receptor beta chains reported below all come from one sample, sequenced in a study of T cell repertoires in cytomegalovirus infection. TCRdb passed the reads through MiXCR, listing each CDR3 protein once. The repertoire consists of roughly 860,000 distinct CDR3 sequences, with less than 35% occurring once and the leading ten covering around 12%. No cognate antigen is known for these TCRs. Sequenced material: cultured CD8+ T cells from PBMCs, taken from culture after CMV antigen stimulation. These receptors originate from a human donor in good health (CMV status not recorded). Some clones in this sample may be carry-over from other donors' samples.

This clonotype was observed a handful of times. The rearrangement uses TRBV7-9 and TRBJ1-2; D call uncertain. The CDR3 contains 13 residues. The V and J ends lost 4 bases and 3 bases respectively, with 9 bases between them. CDR1 is SEHNR and CDR2 is FQNEAQ in the germline V gene (reference sequence). Here the CDR3 DNA reads TGTGCCAGCAGCTCTCATGAGGACTATGGCTACACCTTC. Translation gives CASSSHEDYGYTF.

The chain is built from TRBV27 and TRBJ1-1; perhaps TRBD1 as D (5 bases). Germline values: CDR1 MNHEY, CDR2 SMNVEV (reference sequence). Trimming pared 6 bases from V and 4 bases from J, leaving 18 bases between. This CDR3 comprises 15 residues. CDR3: CASSWDSPIITEAFF. In DNA, the CDR3 is TGTGCCAGCAGCTGGGACTCTCCCATAATCACTGAAGCTTTCTTT.

The CDR3 DNA is TGTGCCAGCAGTTACTCGACAGAGAAAGCTTTCTTT. Translated: CASSYSTEKAFF. The chain joins TRBV6-2 or TRBV6-3 to TRBJ1-1; a weak D match, TRBD1 (5 bases). Germline V gives CDR1 MNHEY, CDR2 SVGEGT. The CDR3 covers 12 residues. Trimming cost V 0 bases and J 9 bases, with 8 bases left between them.

The chain couples TRBV6-1 to TRBJ1-1, with D possibly being TRBD1 (5 bases). This CDR3 has 13 residues. V shed 11 bases and J shed 4 bases, with 17 bases lying between them. Germline CDR1 is MNHNS and CDR2 is SASEGT. Here the CDR3 DNA reads TGTGCCGAAAAACTCATGGGGGGCACTGAAGCTTTCTTT. Translated, it gives CAEKLMGGTEAFF.

The gene calls are TRBV5-5 and TRBJ1-1; 8 bases fit TRBD1. Germline lookup yields CDR1 SGHKS and CDR2 YYEKEE (reference sequence). This CDR3 has 15 amino acids. V was clipped by 4 bases and J by 4 bases; unmatched bases: 9. As DNA, the CDR3 is TGTGCCAGCAGCCACCGCGACAGGGGCCCCACTGAAGCTTTCTTT. Encoded protein: CASSHRDRGPTEAFF.

There are a few counts of this clonotype. The chain combines TRBV9 with TRBJ1-2; the D gene is possibly TRBD1 (6 bases). The germline CDR1 and CDR2 sequences are SGDLS and YYNGEE. The CDR3 totals 14 residues. The germline V and J ends were trimmed by 1 base and 3 bases, with 10 bases remaining between them. CDR3 coding DNA: TGTGCCAGCAGCGTAAAGGGGGGGGACTATGGCTACACCTTC. Encoded protein: CASSVKGGDYGYTF.

This clonotype showed up just a few times. V is TRBV6-2 or TRBV6-3 and J is TRBJ1-5, with a weak D call TRBD1 (5 bases). V lost 2 bases to trimming and J lost 0 bases, with 11 bases between them. Germline V gene data show CDR1 as MNHEY and CDR2 as SVGEGT. This CDR3 is built from 16 residues. Here the CDR3 reads CASSYPGQGSNQPQHF. The CDR3 nucleotides read TGTGCCAGCAGTTACCCCGGGCAGGGTAGCAATCAGCCCCAGCATTTT.

This chain uses TRBV6-5 with TRBJ2-1, with 10 bases that match TRBD2. CDR1 is MNHEY and CDR2 is SVGAGI in the germline V gene. V trimming: 6 bases; J trimming: 4 bases; junction bases outside the gene matches: 6. The CDR3 is 15 amino acids. The CDR3 DNA reads as TGTGCCAGCAGAACTAGCGGGGCGGCATACAATGAGCAGTTCTTC. Its translation: CASRTSGAAYNEQFF.

This clonotype showed up just a few times. The rearrangement links TRBV19 to TRBJ1-1, with 9 bases that match TRBD1. The germline V gene has CDR1 LNHDA and CDR2 SQIVND (reference sequence). V shed 6 bases, J shed 6 bases, and the junction held 5 bases outside the gene matches. The CDR3 has 13 residues. The CDR3 region is CASRWTGDAEAFF. DNA for the CDR3: TGTGCCAGTAGATGGACAGGGGACGCTGAAGCTTTCTTT. Using reference TRBV19 and TRBJ1-1 for the parts outside the CDR3, the full variable domain is DGGITQSPKYLFRKEGQNVTLSCEQNLNHDAMYWYRQDPGQGLRLIYYSQIVNDFQKGDIAEGYSVSREKKESFPLTVTSAQKNPTAFYLCASRWTGDAEAFFGQGTRLTVV.